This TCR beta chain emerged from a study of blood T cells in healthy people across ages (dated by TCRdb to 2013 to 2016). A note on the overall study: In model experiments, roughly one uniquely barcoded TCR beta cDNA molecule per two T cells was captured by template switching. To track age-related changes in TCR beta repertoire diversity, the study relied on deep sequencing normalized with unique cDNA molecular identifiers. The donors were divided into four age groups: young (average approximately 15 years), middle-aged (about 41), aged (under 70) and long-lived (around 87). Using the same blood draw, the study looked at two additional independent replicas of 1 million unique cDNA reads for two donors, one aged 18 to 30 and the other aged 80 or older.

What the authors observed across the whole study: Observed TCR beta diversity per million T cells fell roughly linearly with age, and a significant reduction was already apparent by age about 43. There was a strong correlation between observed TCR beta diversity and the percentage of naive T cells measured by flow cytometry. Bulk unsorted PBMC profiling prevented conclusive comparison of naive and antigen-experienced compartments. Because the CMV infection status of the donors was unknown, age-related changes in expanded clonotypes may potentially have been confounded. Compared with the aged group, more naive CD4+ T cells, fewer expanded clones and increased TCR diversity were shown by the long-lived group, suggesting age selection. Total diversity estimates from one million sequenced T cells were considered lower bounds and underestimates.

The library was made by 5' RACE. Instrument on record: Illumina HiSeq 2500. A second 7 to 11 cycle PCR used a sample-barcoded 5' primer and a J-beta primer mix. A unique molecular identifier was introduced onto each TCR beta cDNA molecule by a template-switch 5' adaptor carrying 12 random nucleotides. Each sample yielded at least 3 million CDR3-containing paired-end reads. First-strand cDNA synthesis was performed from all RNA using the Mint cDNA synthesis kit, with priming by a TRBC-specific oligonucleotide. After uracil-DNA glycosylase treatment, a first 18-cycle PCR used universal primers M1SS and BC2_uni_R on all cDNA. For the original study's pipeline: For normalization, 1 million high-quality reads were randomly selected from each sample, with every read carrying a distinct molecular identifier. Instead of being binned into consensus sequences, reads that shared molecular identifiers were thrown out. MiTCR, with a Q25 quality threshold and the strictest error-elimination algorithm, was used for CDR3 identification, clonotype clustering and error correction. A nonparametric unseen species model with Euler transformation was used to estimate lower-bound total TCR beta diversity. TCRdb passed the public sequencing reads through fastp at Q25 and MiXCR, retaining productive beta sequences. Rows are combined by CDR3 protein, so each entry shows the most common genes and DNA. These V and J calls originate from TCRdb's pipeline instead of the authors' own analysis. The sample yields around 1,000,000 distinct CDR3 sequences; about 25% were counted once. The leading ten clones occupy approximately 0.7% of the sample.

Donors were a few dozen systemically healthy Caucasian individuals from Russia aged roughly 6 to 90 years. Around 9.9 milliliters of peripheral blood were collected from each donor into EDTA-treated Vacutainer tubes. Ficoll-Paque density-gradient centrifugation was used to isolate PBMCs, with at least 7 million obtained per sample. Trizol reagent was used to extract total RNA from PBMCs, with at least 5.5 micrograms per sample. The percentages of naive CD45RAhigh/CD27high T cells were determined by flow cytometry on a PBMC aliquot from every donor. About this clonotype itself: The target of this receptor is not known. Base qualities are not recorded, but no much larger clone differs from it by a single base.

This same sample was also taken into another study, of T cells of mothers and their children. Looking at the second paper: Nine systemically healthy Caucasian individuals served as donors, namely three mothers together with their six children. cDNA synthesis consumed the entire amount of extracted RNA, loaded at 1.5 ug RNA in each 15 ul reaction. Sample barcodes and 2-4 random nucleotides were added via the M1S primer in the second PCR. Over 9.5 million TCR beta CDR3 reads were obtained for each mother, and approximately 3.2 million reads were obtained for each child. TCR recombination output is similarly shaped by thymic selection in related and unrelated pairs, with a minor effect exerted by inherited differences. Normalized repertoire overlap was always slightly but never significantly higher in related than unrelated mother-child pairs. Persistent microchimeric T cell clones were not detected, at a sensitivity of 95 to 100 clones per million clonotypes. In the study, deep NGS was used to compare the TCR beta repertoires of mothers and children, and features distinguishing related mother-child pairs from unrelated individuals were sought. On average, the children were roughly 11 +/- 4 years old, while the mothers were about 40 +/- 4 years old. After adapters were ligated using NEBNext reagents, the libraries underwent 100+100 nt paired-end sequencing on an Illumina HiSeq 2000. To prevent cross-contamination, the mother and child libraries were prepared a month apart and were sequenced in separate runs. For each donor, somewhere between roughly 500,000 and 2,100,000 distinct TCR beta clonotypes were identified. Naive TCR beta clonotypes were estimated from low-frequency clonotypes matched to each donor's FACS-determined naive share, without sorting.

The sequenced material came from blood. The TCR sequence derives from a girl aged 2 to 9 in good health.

At the DNA level, the sequence is TGTGCCATCAGGACACACAGACCCGGGACTAGCGGGAGATGGGAGCAGTACTTC. Its coded protein is CAIRTHRPGTSGRWEQYF. The sequence is built from TRBV10-3 and TRBJ2-7, and 14 junction bases match TRBD2. The germline V gene encodes CDR1 ENHRY and CDR2 SYGVKD. V is trimmed back by 6 bases and J by 7 bases, and the junction contains 17 bases that no gene match accounts for. Including the terminal cysteine and phenylalanine, the CDR3 comprises 18 residues. The sequence is cut down to CDR3 DNA, 54 bases in frame from base 1.